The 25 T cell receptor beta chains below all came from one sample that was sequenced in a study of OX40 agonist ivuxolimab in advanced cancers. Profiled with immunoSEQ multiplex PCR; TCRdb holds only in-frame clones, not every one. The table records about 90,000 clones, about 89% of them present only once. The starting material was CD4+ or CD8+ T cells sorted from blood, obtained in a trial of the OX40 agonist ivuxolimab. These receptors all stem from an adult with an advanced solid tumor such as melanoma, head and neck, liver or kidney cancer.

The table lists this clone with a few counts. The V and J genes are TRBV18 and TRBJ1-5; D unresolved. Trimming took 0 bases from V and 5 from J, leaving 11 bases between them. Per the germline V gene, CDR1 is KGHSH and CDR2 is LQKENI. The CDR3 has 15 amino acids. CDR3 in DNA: TGTGCCAGCTCACCACCAGGAGACCAAGATCAGCCCCAGCATTTT. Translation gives CASSPPGDQDQPQHF.

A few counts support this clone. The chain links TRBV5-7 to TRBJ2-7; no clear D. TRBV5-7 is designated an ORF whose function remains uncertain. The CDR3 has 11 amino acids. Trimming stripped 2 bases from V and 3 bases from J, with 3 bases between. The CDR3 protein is CASSFYYEQYF. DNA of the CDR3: TGTGCCAGCAGCTTTTACTACGAGCAGTACTTC.

The CDR3 DNA reads as TGTGCCAGCAGCTGGCCGGGACAGGGTTCCAATGAGCAGTTCTTC. Its translation: CASSWPGQGSNEQFF. This chain connects TRBV7-9 to TRBJ2-1, with 9 nucleotides matching TRBD1. The trim removed 4 bases at V and 6 bases at J, leaving 7 bases unmatched. The CDR3 is 15 residues long. CDR1 SEHNR and CDR2 FQNEAQ come from the germline V gene (reference sequence).

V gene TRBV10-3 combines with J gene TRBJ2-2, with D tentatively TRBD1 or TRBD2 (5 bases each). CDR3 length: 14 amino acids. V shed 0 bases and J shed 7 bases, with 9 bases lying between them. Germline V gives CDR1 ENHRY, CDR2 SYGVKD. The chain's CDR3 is CAISESEGHGELFF. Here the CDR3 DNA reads TGTGCCATCAGTGAGTCCGAGGGGCACGGGGAGCTGTTTTTT.

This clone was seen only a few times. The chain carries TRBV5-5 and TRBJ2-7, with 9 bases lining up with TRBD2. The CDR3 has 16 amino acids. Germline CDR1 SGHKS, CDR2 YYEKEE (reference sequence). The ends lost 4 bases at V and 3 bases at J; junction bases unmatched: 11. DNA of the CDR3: TGTGCCAGCAGCCCCCCCCAGGGACTAGCCAACTACGAGCAGTACTTC. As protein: CASSPPQGLANYEQYF.

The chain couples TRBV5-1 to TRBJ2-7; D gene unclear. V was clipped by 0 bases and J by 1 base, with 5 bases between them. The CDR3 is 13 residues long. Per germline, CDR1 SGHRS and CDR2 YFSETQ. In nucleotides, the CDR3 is TGCGCCAGCAGCTTGGCGCAATCCTACGAGCAGTACTTC. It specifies CASSLAQSYEQYF.

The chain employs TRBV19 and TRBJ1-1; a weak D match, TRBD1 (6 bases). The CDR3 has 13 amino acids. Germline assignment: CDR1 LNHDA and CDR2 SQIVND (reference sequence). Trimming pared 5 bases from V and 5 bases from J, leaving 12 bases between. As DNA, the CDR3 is TGTGCCAGTAGTGTACAGGGTCGGACTGAAGCTTTCTTT. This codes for CASSVQGRTEAFF.

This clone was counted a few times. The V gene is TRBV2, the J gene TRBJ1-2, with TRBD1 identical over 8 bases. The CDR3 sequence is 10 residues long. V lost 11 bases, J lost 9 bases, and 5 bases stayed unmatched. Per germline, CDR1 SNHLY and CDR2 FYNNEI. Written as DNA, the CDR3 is TGTGCCCGTCAGGGGGCTCGCTACACCTTC. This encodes CARQGARYTF.

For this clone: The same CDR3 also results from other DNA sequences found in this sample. The DNA of the CDR3 is TGTGCCTGGAGTGTAAGACAGGGCTATGGCTACACCTTC. Its protein is CAWSVRQGYGYTF. V and J are TRBV30 and TRBJ1-2, with TRBD1 matching over 7 bases. Per germline, CDR1 GTSNPN and CDR2 SVGIG (reference sequence). Trimming took 0 bases from V and 4 from J; bases not matched to a gene: 2. The CDR3 sequence is 13 residues long.

CDR3 bases: TGTGCCAGCAGCTCCCGGACAGATCCCTACGAGCAGTACTTC. It specifies CASSSRTDPYEQYF. The rearrangement links TRBV5-4 to TRBJ2-7; TRBD1 might be the D (6 bases). This CDR3 region has 14 residues. Per germline, CDR1 SGHNT and CDR2 YYREEE (reference sequence). Between the trimmed V and J ends, which lost 3 bases and 2 bases, there was a span of 12 bases.

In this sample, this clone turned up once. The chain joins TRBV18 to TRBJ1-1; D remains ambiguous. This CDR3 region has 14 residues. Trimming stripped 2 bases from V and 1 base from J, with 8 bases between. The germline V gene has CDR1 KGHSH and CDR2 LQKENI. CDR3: CASSPRTANTEAFF. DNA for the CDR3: TGTGCCAGCTCACCAAGGACGGCGAACACTGAAGCTTTCTTT. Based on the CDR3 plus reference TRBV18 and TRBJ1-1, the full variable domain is NAGVMQNPRHLVRRRGQEARLRCSPMKGHSHVYWYRQLPEEGLKFMVYLQKENIIDESGMPKERFSAEFPKEGPSILRIQQVVRGDSAAYFCASSPRTANTEAFFGQGTRLTVV.

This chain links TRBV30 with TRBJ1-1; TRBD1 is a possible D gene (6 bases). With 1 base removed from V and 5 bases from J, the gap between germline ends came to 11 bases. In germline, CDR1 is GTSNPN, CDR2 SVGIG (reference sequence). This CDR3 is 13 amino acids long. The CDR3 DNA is TGTGCCTGGAGTGCTAGGCAGGGGACTGAAGCTTTCTTT. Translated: CAWSARQGTEAFF. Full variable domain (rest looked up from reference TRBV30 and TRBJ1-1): SQTIHQWPATLVQPVGSPLSLECTVEGTSNPNLYWYRQAAGRGLQLLFYSVGIGQISSEVPQNLSASRPQDRQFILSSKKLLLSDSGFYLCAWSARQGTEAFFGQGTRLTVV.

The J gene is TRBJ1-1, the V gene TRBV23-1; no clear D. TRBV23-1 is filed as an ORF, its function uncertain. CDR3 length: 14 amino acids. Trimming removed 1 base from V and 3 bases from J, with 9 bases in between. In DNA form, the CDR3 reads TGCGCCAGCAGTCAATACGGCGTTCACACTGAAGCTTTCTTT. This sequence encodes CASSQYGVHTEAFF.

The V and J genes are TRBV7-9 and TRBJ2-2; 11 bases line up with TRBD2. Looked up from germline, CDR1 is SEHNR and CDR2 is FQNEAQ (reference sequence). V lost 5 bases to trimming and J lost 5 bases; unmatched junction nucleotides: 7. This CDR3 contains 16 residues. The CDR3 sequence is CASSVSGRAETGELFF. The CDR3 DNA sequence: TGTGCCAGCAGCGTTAGCGGGAGGGCCGAAACCGGGGAGCTGTTTTTT.

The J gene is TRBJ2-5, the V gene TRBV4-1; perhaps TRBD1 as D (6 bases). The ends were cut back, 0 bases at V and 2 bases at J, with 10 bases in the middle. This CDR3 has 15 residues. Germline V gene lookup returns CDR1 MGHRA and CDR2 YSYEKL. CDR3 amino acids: CASSQEYTGQETQYF. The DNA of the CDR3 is TGCGCCAGCAGCCAAGAATACACAGGGCAAGAGACCCAGTACTTC.

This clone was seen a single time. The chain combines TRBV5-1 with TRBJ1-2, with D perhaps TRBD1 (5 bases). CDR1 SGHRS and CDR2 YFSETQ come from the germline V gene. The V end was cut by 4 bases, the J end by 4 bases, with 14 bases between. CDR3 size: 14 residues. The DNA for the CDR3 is TGCGCCAGCAGCGTACAGGATCTGGGCTATGGCTACACCTTC. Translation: CASSVQDLGYGYTF.

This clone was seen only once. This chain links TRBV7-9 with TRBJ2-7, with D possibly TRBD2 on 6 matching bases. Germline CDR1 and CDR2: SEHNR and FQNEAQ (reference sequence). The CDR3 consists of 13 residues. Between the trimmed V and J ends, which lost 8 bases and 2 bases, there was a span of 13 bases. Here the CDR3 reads CASAGSRPYEQYF. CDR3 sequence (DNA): TGTGCCAGCGCGGGATCCAGACCCTACGAGCAGTACTTC.

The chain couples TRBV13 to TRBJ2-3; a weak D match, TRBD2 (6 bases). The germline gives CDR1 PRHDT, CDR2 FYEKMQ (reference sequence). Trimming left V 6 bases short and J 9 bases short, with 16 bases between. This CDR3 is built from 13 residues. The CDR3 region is CASRGTPLGTQYF. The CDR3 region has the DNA TGTGCCAGCAGAGGGACTCCCCTCGGGACGCAGTATTTT.

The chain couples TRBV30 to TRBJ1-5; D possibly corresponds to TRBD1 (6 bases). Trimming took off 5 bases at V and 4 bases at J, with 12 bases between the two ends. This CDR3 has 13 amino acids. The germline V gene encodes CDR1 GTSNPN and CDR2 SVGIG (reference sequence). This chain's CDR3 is CAWAGGGNQPQHF. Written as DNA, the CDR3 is TGTGCCTGGGCGGGAGGGGGAAATCAGCCCCAGCATTTT.

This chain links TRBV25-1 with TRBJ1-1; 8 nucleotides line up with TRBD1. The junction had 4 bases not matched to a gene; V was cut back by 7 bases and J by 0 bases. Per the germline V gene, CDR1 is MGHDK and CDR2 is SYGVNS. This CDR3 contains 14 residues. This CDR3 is CASTSGQVNTEAFF. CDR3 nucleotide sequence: TGTGCCAGCACCTCGGGACAGGTGAACACTGAAGCTTTCTTT. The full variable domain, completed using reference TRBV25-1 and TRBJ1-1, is EADIYQTPRYLVIGTGKKITLECSQTMGHDKMYWYQQDPGMELHLIHYSYGVNSTEKGDLSSESTVSRIRTEHFPLTLESARPSHTSQYLCASTSGQVNTEAFFGQGTRLTVV.

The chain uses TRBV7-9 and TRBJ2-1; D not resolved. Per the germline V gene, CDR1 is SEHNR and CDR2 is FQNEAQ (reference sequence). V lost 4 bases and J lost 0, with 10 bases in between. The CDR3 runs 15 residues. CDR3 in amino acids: CASSSERDSYNEQFF. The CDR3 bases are TGTGCCAGCAGCTCAGAGCGTGACTCCTACAATGAGCAGTTCTTC.

This CDR3 is CASSEGDRAYEQYF. The CDR3 DNA reads TGTGCCAGCAGTGAAGGGGACAGGGCCTACGAGCAGTACTTC. The rearrangement links TRBV9 to TRBJ2-7, with 9 bases that match TRBD1. The V and J ends lost 5 bases and 2 bases, in that order; junction bases with no gene match: 5. The germline gives CDR1 SGDLS, CDR2 YYNGEE. The CDR3 extends over 14 amino acids.

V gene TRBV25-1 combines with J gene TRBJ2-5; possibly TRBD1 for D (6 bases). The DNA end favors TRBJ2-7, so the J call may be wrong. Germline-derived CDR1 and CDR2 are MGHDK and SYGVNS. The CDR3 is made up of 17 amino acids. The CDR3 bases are TGTGCCAGCAGTGGGGGGACATCTATTGGTGCTTACTACGAGCAGTACTTC. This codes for CASSGGTSIGAYYEQYF.

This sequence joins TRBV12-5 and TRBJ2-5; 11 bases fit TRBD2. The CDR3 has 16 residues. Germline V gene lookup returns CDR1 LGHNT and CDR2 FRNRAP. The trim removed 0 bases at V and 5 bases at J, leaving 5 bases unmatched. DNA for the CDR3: TGTGCTAGTGGTTTGGTAACTAGCGGGAGTGGCGAGACCCAGTACTTC. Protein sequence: CASGLVTSGSGETQYF.

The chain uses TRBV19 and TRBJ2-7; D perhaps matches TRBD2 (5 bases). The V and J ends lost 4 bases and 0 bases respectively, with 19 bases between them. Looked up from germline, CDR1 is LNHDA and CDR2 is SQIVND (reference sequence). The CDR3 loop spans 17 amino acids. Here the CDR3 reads CASSTPGLNLVSYEQYF. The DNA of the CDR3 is TGTGCCAGTAGTACCCCCGGACTCAATCTCGTCTCCTACGAGCAGTACTTC.